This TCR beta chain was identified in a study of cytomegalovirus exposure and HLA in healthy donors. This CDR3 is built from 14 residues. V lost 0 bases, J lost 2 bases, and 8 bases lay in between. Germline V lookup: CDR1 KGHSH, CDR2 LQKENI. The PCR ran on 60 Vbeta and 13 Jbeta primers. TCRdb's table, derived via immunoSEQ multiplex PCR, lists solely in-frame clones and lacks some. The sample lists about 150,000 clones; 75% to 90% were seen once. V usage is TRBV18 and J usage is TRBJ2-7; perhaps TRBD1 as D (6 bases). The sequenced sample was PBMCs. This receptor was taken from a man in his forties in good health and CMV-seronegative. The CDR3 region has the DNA TGTGCCAGCTCACCACCCCGGGACACCTACGAGCAGTACTTC. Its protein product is CASSPPRDTYEQYF.